This T cell receptor beta chain was identified in a study of blood T cell repertoires in COVID-19. Study in general: Specimens from acute and convalescent COVID-19 originated in the United States, Italy and Spain. Sources were T cells, B-cell-depleted T cells, or PBMCs; the material itself was cDNA or gDNA.

Authors' methods: Cell counts per sample came from amplifying reference gene primers. The assay was immunoSEQ multiplex PCR, and TCRdb's table has in-frame clones only and misses some. That table supplies the V and J calls and clone size; D and trimming were determined from the DNA. This table holds roughly 390,000 clones, around 85% found once. What was sequenced was peripheral blood. This TCR derives from a woman aged 18-29 years with acute or convalescent COVID-19.

As DNA, the CDR3 is TGTGCCAGTAGTATTACTCGCGGGCCCGTACAAGAGACCCAGTACTTC. As protein: CASSITRGPVQETQYF. The chain links TRBV19 to TRBJ2-5; D may be TRBD2 (5 bases). Trimming cost V 3 bases and J 2 bases, with 16 bases left between them. Per the germline V gene, CDR1 is LNHDA and CDR2 is SQIVND (reference sequence). The CDR3 has 16 amino acids.